These 15 T cell receptor beta chains came from one sample sequenced in a study of T-cell memory formation after mild COVID-19. MiXCR was run by TCRdb on the 5' RACE reads, yielding one entry per CDR3 protein. The data hold hundreds of thousands of distinct CDR3 sequences, with roughly 15% observed a single time. The sequenced sample was PBMCs or a T cell subset sorted from them (not recorded which). Every receptor here comes from a man aged 18 to 29 who had mild COVID-19 (a few samples of this study predate the infection). Cell type and time point are not known.

This clonotype has a handful of counts. The genes are TRBV5-1 and TRBJ2-2, with a tentative D call TRBD1 (5 bases). Germline values: CDR1 SGHRS, CDR2 YFSETQ. CDR3 length: 15 amino acids. Trimming removed 4 bases from V and 2 bases from J, with 12 bases in between. The CDR3 spells CASSIDRPNTGELFF. CDR3 DNA: TGCGCCAGCAGCATTGACAGACCCAACACCGGGGAGCTGTTTTTT.

This clonotype has at least ten counts. This chain uses TRBV7-9 with TRBJ2-3, with D perhaps TRBD2 (6 bases). The germline CDR1 and CDR2 sequences are SEHNR and FQNEAQ (reference sequence). The CDR3 sequence is 16 residues long. The V end lost 5 bases, the J end lost 0 bases, and 15 bases lay between the germline ends. The DNA of the CDR3 is TGTGCCAGCAGCCGGGATTCTAGCGCAAGCACAGATACGCAGTATTTT. The encoded protein is CASSRDSSASTDTQYF.

This clonotype was observed a few times. This chain connects TRBV6-5 to TRBJ2-1; D is perhaps TRBD2 (6 bases). Germline loops: CDR1 MNHEY, CDR2 SVGAGI. The CDR3 sequence is 13 residues long. V was clipped by 5 bases and J by 4 bases, with 9 bases between them. The CDR3 nucleotides are TGTGCCAGCAGTACCCGGGAGTACAATGAGCAGTTCTTC. Translation gives CASSTREYNEQFF.

The table lists this clonotype with a few counts. This chain joins TRBV4-2 and TRBJ2-2; 10 positions match TRBD2. J gave up 2 bases and V 7 bases, and 13 bases lay outside the gene matches. CDR1 is LGHNA and CDR2 is YNFKEQ in the germline V gene. The CDR3 consists of 18 residues. The CDR3 spells CASTLSPSGGVNTGELFF. The CDR3, as DNA: TGTGCCAGCACCCTAAGCCCTAGCGGGGGAGTCAACACCGGGGAGCTGTTTTTT.

This rearrangement joins TRBV20-1 to TRBJ2-4, with D possibly being TRBD1 (6 bases). The CDR3 is 12 residues long. Germline lookup yields CDR1 DFQATT and CDR2 SNEGSKA (reference sequence). Trimming pared 5 bases from V and 13 bases from J, leaving 18 bases between. Here the CDR3 DNA reads TGCAGTGCTGGCACAGGGTCTGTAGTACAGTACTTC. This codes for CSAGTGSVVQYF.

This clonotype was counted many times. Written as DNA, the CDR3 is TGCGCCAGCAGCTCCGGGACAGAGGGGACTGAAGCTTTCTTT. Amino acids: CASSSGTEGTEAFF. This chain links TRBV5-1 with TRBJ1-1, with TRBD1 identical over 7 bases. V lost 3 bases and J lost 5; bases outside the gene matches: 7. The germline CDR1 and CDR2 sequences are SGHRS and YFSETQ. The CDR3 contains 14 residues.

This sequence joins TRBV6-5 and TRBJ1-6; D gene uncertain. The germline gives CDR1 MNHEY, CDR2 SVGAGI. Trimming stripped 7 bases from V and 0 bases from J, with 16 bases between. The CDR3 runs 17 residues. The CDR3 nucleotides read TGTGCCAGCAAAGGAGTTAAAGCCAGCTCCTATAATTCACCCCTCCACTTT. Translating it yields CASKGVKASSYNSPLHF.

CDR3 DNA sequence: TGTGCCAGCAGCCTAAGCGGTCACAGGGGACACAATCAGCCCCAGCATTTT. Its translation is CASSLSGHRGHNQPQHF. The V and J genes are TRBV9 and TRBJ1-5; TRBD1 matches 7 bases. The germline V gene encodes CDR1 SGDLS and CDR2 YYNGEE. The CDR3 has 17 amino acids. Trimming removed 4 bases from V and 3 bases from J; junction bases left unmatched: 13. Based on the CDR3 plus reference TRBV9 and TRBJ1-5, the full variable domain is DSGVTQTPKHLITATGQRVTLRCSPRSGDLSVYWYQQSLDQGLQFLIQYYNGEERAKGNILERFSAQQFPDLHSELNLSSLELGDSALYFCASSLSGHRGHNQPQHFGDGTRLSIL.

The chain employs TRBV27 and TRBJ2-5; 11 positions agree with TRBD2. CDR1 is MNHEY, CDR2 SMNVEV, per germline (reference sequence). The V segment lost 3 bases and the J segment 5 bases; nucleotides outside the gene matches: 5. CDR3 length: 15 residues. The CDR3 region is CASSFTSGGVETQYF. The CDR3 coding sequence is TGTGCCAGCAGTTTTACTAGCGGGGGAGTTGAGACCCAGTACTTC.

This clonotype has only a few counts. The chain uses TRBV12-3 or TRBV12-4 and TRBJ2-5; D may be TRBD1 or TRBD2 (6 bases each). V dropped 6 bases and J dropped 7 bases, with 12 bases sitting between them. This CDR3 comprises 12 residues. The CDR3 loop reads CASRPQGGTQYF. For the CDR3, the DNA is TGTGCCAGCAGACCACAGGGAGGGACCCAGTACTTC.

The rearrangement links TRBV4-2 to TRBJ1-2; 7 bases map to TRBD1. V trimming: 9 bases; J trimming: 6 bases; junction bases outside the gene matches: 16. This CDR3 region has 15 residues. Germline loops: CDR1 LGHNA, CDR2 YNFKEQ. The CDR3 loop reads CARSEKTGWANGYTF. The CDR3 nucleotides read TGTGCCAGAAGCGAAAAGACAGGGTGGGCGAATGGCTACACCTTC.

The V gene is TRBV29-1, the J gene TRBJ2-1, with D hard to call. Trimming cost V 7 bases and J 0 bases, with 13 bases left between them. The CDR3 is 14 residues long. The germline gives CDR1 SQVTM, CDR2 ANQGSEA. The CDR3 DNA reads TGCAGCGCCGTGGACCGGAGCTCCTACAATGAGCAGTTCTTC. Protein product: CSAVDRSSYNEQFF.

This chain uses TRBV5-1 with TRBJ1-2, with D perhaps matching TRBD1 (5 bases). Germline CDR1 reads SGHRS; CDR2 reads YFSETQ. V was shortened by 1 base and J by 3 bases, with 10 bases between the two germline ends. The CDR3 has 14 residues. The CDR3 is CASSLRGLDYGYTF. The CDR3 nucleotides are TGCGCCAGCAGCTTGAGGGGTTTGGACTATGGCTACACCTTC.

The gene calls are TRBV29-1 and TRBJ1-1; D uncertain. CDR3 length equals 12 residues. Germline assignment: CDR1 SQVTM and CDR2 ANQGSEA. Trimming removed 4 bases at V and 0 bases at J, with 6 bases between. CDR3 in DNA: TGCAGCGTTGGAGGGATGAACACTGAAGCTTTCTTT. It yields the protein CSVGGMNTEAFF.

This clonotype was recorded at least ten times. V is TRBV19 and J is TRBJ1-1; 8 nucleotides agree with TRBD1. The CDR3 runs 15 residues. Germline CDR1 is LNHDA and CDR2 is SQIVND (reference sequence). V lost 5 bases and J lost 4; bases outside the gene matches: 9. The CDR3 DNA sequence: TGTGCCAGTAGTGCGCCCAGGGGGCCGGCCACTGAAGCTTTCTTT. This gives the protein CASSAPRGPATEAFF.